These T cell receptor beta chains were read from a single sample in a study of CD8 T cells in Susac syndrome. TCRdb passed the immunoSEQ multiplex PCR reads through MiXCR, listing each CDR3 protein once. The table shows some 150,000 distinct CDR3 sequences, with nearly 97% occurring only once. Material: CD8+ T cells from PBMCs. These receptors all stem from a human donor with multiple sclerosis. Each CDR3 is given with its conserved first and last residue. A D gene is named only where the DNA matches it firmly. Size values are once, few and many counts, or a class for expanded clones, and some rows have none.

CDR3: CAWSQWGLAGSVKNIQYF
DNA: TGTGCCTGGAGCCAATGGGGATTAGCGGGGTCGGTCAAAAACATTCAGTACTTC
size: -
D: TRBD2
J: TRBJ2-4
V: TRBV30

CDR3: CASSLAAGFPYEQYF
DNA: TGTGCCAGCAGCCTGGCGGCAGGATTCCCTTACGAGCAGTACTTC
size: -
D: -
J: TRBJ2-7
V: TRBV14

CDR3: CASREGKSGNTEAFF
DNA: TGTGCCAGCAGGGAGGGAAAGAGCGGGAACACTGAAGCTTTCTTT
size: -
D: -
J: TRBJ1-1
V: TRBV27

CDR3: CASSPKPGHPNTGELFF
DNA: TGTGCCAGCAGCCCCAAGCCGGGACATCCGAACACCGGGGAGCTGTTTTTT
size: -
D: -
J: TRBJ2-2
V: TRBV9

CDR3: CSVGERGGRDEQFF
DNA: TGCAGCGTTGGTGAGCGGGGGGGCAGGGATGAGCAGTTCTTC
size: -
D: TRBD2
J: TRBJ2-1
V: TRBV29-1

CDR3: CASSLGPGRNTEAFF
DNA: TGTGCCAGCAGCTTAGGTCCGGGTCGAAACACTGAAGCTTTCTTT
size: -
D: -
J: TRBJ1-1
V: TRBV13

CDR3: CASRLSQGKGTEAFF
DNA: TGTGCCAGCCGACTTTCACAGGGAAAGGGTACTGAAGCTTTCTTT
size: -
D: -
J: TRBJ1-1
V: TRBV2

CDR3: CSVEDLWDRSQETQYF
DNA: TGCAGCGTTGAAGATCTCTGGGACAGGAGCCAAGAGACCCAGTACTTC
size: -
D: TRBD1
J: TRBJ2-5
V: TRBV29-1

CDR3: CASGGTSGGDTDTQYF
DNA: TGTGCTAGTGGCGGGACTAGCGGGGGTGACACAGATACGCAGTATTTT
size: -
D: TRBD2
J: TRBJ2-3
V: TRBV12-5

CDR3: CASSFPPLAGVTIEQYF
DNA: TGCGCCAGCAGCTTTCCGCCTCTAGCGGGGGTTACTATCGAGCAGTACTTC
size: once
D: TRBD2
J: TRBJ2-7
V: TRBV5-1

CDR3: CASSSAKGDQETQYF
DNA: TGTGCCAGCAGCTCGGCGAAGGGCGACCAAGAGACCCAGTACTTC
size: -
D: -
J: TRBJ2-5
V: TRBV5-6

CDR3: CASSLRPDRNYGYTF
DNA: TGTGCCAGCAGTTTACGGCCCGACAGGAACTATGGCTACACCTTC
size: -
D: -
J: TRBJ1-2
V: TRBV27

CDR3: CASSLSSSRETQYF
DNA: TGTGCCAGCAGTTTATCGTCTAGCCGGGAGACCCAGTACTTC
size: -
D: -
J: TRBJ2-5
V: TRBV27

CDR3: CASSKGFGTEAFF
DNA: TGTGCCAGCAGTAAGGGATTCGGCACTGAAGCTTTCTTT
size: -
D: -
J: TRBJ1-1
V: TRBV6-4

CDR3: CSASGVAGSLYNEQFF
DNA: TGCAGTGCCAGCGGGGTAGCGGGGTCCTTATACAATGAGCAGTTCTTC
size: -
D: TRBD2
J: TRBJ2-1
V: TRBV20-1

CDR3: CASSGHLIGEQFF
DNA: TGTGCCAGCAGCGGACACCTAATCGGGGAGCAGTTCTTC
size: -
D: -
J: TRBJ2-1
V: TRBV7-9

CDR3: CASSRTESSYNEQFF
DNA: TGTGCCAGCAGCCGGACCGAAAGCTCCTACAATGAGCAGTTCTTC
size: -
D: -
J: TRBJ2-1
V: TRBV7-3

CDR3: CASSLQPNSNQPQHF
DNA: TGCGCCAGCAGCCTTCAACCTAATAGCAATCAGCCCCAGCATTTT
size: -
D: -
J: TRBJ1-5
V: TRBV4-1

CDR3: CASSLVGAGDTQYF
DNA: TGTGCCAGCAGCTTGGTCGGGGCCGGAGATACGCAGTATTTT
size: -
D: -
J: TRBJ2-3
V: TRBV7-3

CDR3: CASSQEWTGGKYEQYF
DNA: TGCGCCAGCAGCCAAGAGTGGACAGGGGGCAAGTACGAGCAGTACTTC
size: -
D: TRBD1
J: TRBJ2-7
V: TRBV4-1

CDR3: CATSREGRDTDTQYF
DNA: TGTGCCACCAGCAGAGAAGGCAGAGACACAGATACGCAGTATTTT
size: -
D: -
J: TRBJ2-3
V: TRBV15

CDR3: CASSEGWVAGAFF
DNA: TGTGCCAGCAGTGAGGGTTGGGTCGCAGGAGCTTTCTTT
size: -
D: -
J: TRBJ1-1
V: TRBV2